This is a list of T cell receptor beta chains from one sample in a study of OX40 agonist ivuxolimab in advanced cancers. Clones were read by immunoSEQ multiplex PCR, and TCRdb kept only the in-frame ones, dropping some. Counted here are about 85,000 clones, 80% to 90% occurring once; the ten biggest clones make up around 2%. Sequences were derived from CD4+ or CD8+ T cells sorted from blood, sampled in a trial of the OX40 agonist ivuxolimab. These receptors came from an adult with an advanced solid tumor such as melanoma, head and neck, liver or kidney cancer. Each CDR3 is given with its conserved first and last residue. The D gene is left open where the match is weak. Clone size is given for some rows only: seen once, a few or many times, or a class if the clone is expanded.

v_gene	j_gene	d_gene	abundance	CDR3nt	CDR3aa
TRBV5-1	TRBJ1-2	-	-	TGCGCCAGCAGCCCCCCCGAGGGAAACTATGGCTACACCTTC	CASSPPEGNYGYTF
TRBV14	TRBJ2-7	-	-	TGTGCCAGCAGCCCCAAGACCTCACCCAGGGAGCTGGCCGACTACGAGCAGTACTTC	CASSPKTSPRELADYEQYF
TRBV2	TRBJ1-3	-	-	TGTGCCAGCAGTGATCAGGGCTTAAACACCATATATTTT	CASSDQGLNTIYF
TRBV6-6	TRBJ1-1	-	-	TGTGCCAGCAGTCTAGAAATGGACACTGAAGCTTTCTTT	CASSLEMDTEAFF
TRBV7-3	TRBJ2-7	-	-	TGTGCCAGCAGCCTCTCCCCGAGCTCCTACGAGCAGTACTTC	CASSLSPSSYEQYF
TRBV7-6	TRBJ2-5	TRBD2	once	TGTGCCAGCAGCTCCGGGACTGCGGGAGGTTGGGAGACCCAGTACTTC	CASSSGTAGGWETQYF
TRBV7-6	TRBJ2-3	-	-	TGTGCCAGCAGCTTAGGGTTGGGGGGCGCGACAGATACGCAGTATTTT	CASSLGLGGATDTQYF
TRBV7-9	TRBJ2-7	TRBD1	-	TGTGCCAGCACTCGGGACAGGGGCTACGAGCAGTACTTC	CASTRDRGYEQYF
TRBV29-1	TRBJ2-1	TRBD2	-	TGCAGCGCCGGGACTAGCGGGGGGGCAGGTGAGCAGTTCTTC	CSAGTSGGAGEQFF
TRBV20-1	TRBJ2-3	-	few	TGCAGTATTGCGCGCACAGATACGCAGTATTTT	CSIARTDTQYF
TRBV19	TRBJ2-3	-	once	TGTGCCAGTAGTATAACACACCGCACAGATACGCAGTATTTT	CASSITHRTDTQYF
TRBV5-4	TRBJ2-2	-	-	TGTGCCAGCAGGTTGGACACCGGGGAGCTGTTTTTT	CASRLDTGELFF
TRBV7-3	TRBJ1-1	-	-	TGTGCCAGCAGCTTAATAGGGCCCGGCGTTCTGGGCACTGAAGCTTTCTTT	CASSLIGPGVLGTEAFF
TRBV5-1	TRBJ1-2	-	-	TGCGCCAGCAGATTGGAAGGGACACCGCTCTTC	CASRLEGTPLF
TRBV5-1	TRBJ2-5	-	once	TGCGCCAGCAGCTTGGACGGGGATCGGGAGACCCAGTACTTC	CASSLDGDRETQYF
TRBV19	TRBJ1-6	-	-	TGTGCCAGTACCTATGAGGGAAGCTCCTATAATTCACCCCTCCACTTT	CASTYEGSSYNSPLHF
TRBV28	TRBJ1-2	-	-	TGTGCCAGCAGTTTAGGCCAGGAGTATGGCTACACCTTC	CASSLGQEYGYTF
TRBV7-2	TRBJ2-2	-	-	TGTGCCAGCACATTTCAGACCGGGGAGCTGTTTTTT	CASTFQTGELFF
TRBV28	TRBJ1-5	-	-	TGTGCCACCATCCCCTTTCCCCTGGGGAATCAGCCCCAGCATTTT	CATIPFPLGNQPQHF
TRBV9	TRBJ2-1	-	-	TGTGCCAGCAGCGCCGCGGGGGTTACAGGGAGAATCAATGAGCAGTTCTTC	CASSAAGVTGRINEQFF
TRBV2	TRBJ1-6	-	-	TGTGCCAGCAGATACCAGGGTGTAAATTCACCCCTCCACTTT	CASRYQGVNSPLHF
TRBV7-8	TRBJ1-1	TRBD1	-	TGTGCCAGCAACCCGGGACAGCAGAACACTGAAGCTTTCTTT	CASNPGQQNTEAFF
TRBV7-7	TRBJ2-7	-	few	TGTGCCAGCAGCTTACACACCCTCGGCGAGCAGTACTTC	CASSLHTLGEQYF
TRBV28	TRBJ1-2	-	-	TGTGCCAGCAGTTTAAGGGTAAACTATGGCTACACCTTC	CASSLRVNYGYTF
TRBV5-1	TRBJ1-1	-	-	TGCGCCAGCAGCTTGGACAGGGTGCACACTGAAGCTTTCTTT	CASSLDRVHTEAFF
TRBV5-1	TRBJ2-5	-	-	TGCGCCAGCAGCTTGTCAGGGGTGGAGACCCAGTACTTC	CASSLSGVETQYF
TRBV29-1	TRBJ1-2	-	-	TGCAGCGTTGATAGGCCGACCCCTGAGGCCTATGGCTACACCTTC	CSVDRPTPEAYGYTF
TRBV2	TRBJ1-2	-	-	TGTGCCAGCAGCCTAACACAGGTCGGCGGGGGCTACACCTTC	CASSLTQVGGGYTF
TRBV28	TRBJ1-3	TRBD1	-	TGTGCCAGCAGTCCAACGGGACAGAGCTCTGGAAACACCATATATTTT	CASSPTGQSSGNTIYF
TRBV2	TRBJ2-1	-	-	TGTGCCAGCAGTGAGCTGGTAGGGGTCAATGAGCAGTTCTTC	CASSELVGVNEQFF
TRBV28	TRBJ1-5	TRBD1	-	TGTGCCAGCACCCAGGGGGCAGTTCAGCCCCAGCATTTT	CASTQGAVQPQHF
TRBV7-2	TRBJ2-1	TRBD1	-	TGTGCCAGCAGCTTACAGGGACAGGCCCCCTACAATGAGCAGTTCTTC	CASSLQGQAPYNEQFF
TRBV6-1	TRBJ1-3	-	-	TGTGCCAGCAGTGAAAGGGTTGGAGTTTACTCTGGAAACACCATATATTTT	CASSERVGVYSGNTIYF
TRBV2	TRBJ2-1	-	-	TGTGCCAGCAGTGTCCAGAGACTTGACTACAATGAGCAGTTCTTC	CASSVQRLDYNEQFF
TRBV9	TRBJ2-7	-	-	TGTGCCAGCAGCGGAGCCGGGACAACACCATACGAGCAGTACTTC	CASSGAGTTPYEQYF
TRBV11-1	TRBJ2-3	-	-	TGTGCCAGCAGCTCCTATACACCCGGGACAGATACGCAGTATTTT	CASSSYTPGTDTQYF
TRBV6-1	TRBJ1-3	-	-	TGTGCCAGCGTTTTGGATTGGGGAAACACCATATATTTT	CASVLDWGNTIYF
TRBV10-3	TRBJ2-7	TRBD1	-	TGTGCCATCAGTGAGATGACAGGGGGCCCATACGAGCAGTACTTC	CAISEMTGGPYEQYF
TRBV9	TRBJ1-5	-	-	TGTGCCAGCAGCGCCACAGGGAATTATCAGCCCCAGCATTTT	CASSATGNYQPQHF
TRBV28	TRBJ1-2	-	-	TGTGCCAGCAGTTTAGACGCTTTCTATGGCTACACCTTC	CASSLDAFYGYTF
TRBV9	TRBJ2-2	-	-	TGTGCCAGCAGCGTAGCTCAGCGGCTCACCGGGGAGCTGTTTTTT	CASSVAQRLTGELFF
TRBV5-4	TRBJ1-1	-	-	TGTGCCAGCAGCTTGAGGGGGACTTCCACTGAAGCTTTCTTT	CASSLRGTSTEAFF
TRBV5-1	TRBJ2-1	TRBD1	-	TGCGCCAGCAGCTCCCAGGGGGCGAATGAGCAGTTCTTC	CASSSQGANEQFF
TRBV28	TRBJ2-7	TRBD2	once	TGTGCCAGCAATTCACCGGGACTACTCAAATACGAGCAGTACTTC	CASNSPGLLKYEQYF
TRBV28	TRBJ2-6	-	-	TGTGCCAGCAGACCCCGGGGGTACTCTGGGGCCAACGTCCTGACTTTC	CASRPRGYSGANVLTF